Each of the 29 T cell receptor beta chains below was sequenced from the same sample in a study of T cell responses to AZD1222 COVID-19 vaccine (dated by TCRdb to about 2021). Sample time point, as interpreted from the label and publication: about 28 days (+/-7) after the second vaccine dose. Libraries came from the immunoSEQ multiplex PCR assay. TCRdb carries this immuneACCESS record with in-frame sequences only. Its versions omit some clonotypes, under half of them owing to an unresolved V gene in the studies checked, with the rest unexplained. The sample table shows roughly 140,000 clones, and roughly 90% are seen once. The top ten constitute about 1.6% of the sample. The material was peripheral blood, obtained 28 days after the second AZD1222 dose. Receptor source: an adult who received the AZD1222 COVID-19 vaccine.

The CDR3: CASSLETPQETQYF. The CDR3 coding sequence is TGTGCCAGCAGCTTGGAGACACCCCAAGAGACCCAGTACTTC. The V and J genes are TRBV5-6 and TRBJ2-5; D unclear. The CDR3 is 14 residues long. Trimming stripped 0 bases from V and 1 base from J, with 7 bases between. Germline CDR1 reads SGHDT; CDR2 reads YYEEEE.

V gene TRBV18 combines with J gene TRBJ2-5; D gene uncertain. This CDR3 has 15 amino acids. Germline CDR1 KGHSH, CDR2 LQKENI. The V end lost 0 bases, the J end lost 3 bases, and 11 bases lay between the germline ends. This CDR3 is CASSPPSQAKETQYF. The DNA of the CDR3 is TGTGCCAGCTCACCACCGTCCCAGGCGAAAGAGACCCAGTACTTC.

The chain carries TRBV5-1 and TRBJ2-7; D possibly uses TRBD1 or TRBD2 (6 bases each). Trimming shortened V by 3 bases and J by 0 bases, and 13 bases separated the two germline ends. Germline-derived CDR1 and CDR2 are SGHRS and YFSETQ. This CDR3 spans 15 amino acids. The CDR3: CASSYGGGISYEQYF. The CDR3 region has the DNA TGCGCCAGCAGCTACGGGGGCGGAATCTCCTACGAGCAGTACTTC.

V gene TRBV5-1 combines with J gene TRBJ1-2; D call uncertain. Germline CDR1 reads SGHRS; CDR2 reads YFSETQ. V shed 4 bases and J shed 9 bases, with 40 bases lying between them. The CDR3 has 21 residues. CDR3 region: CASSTRLPPVQLGPKLSRYTF. The DNA of the CDR3 is TGCGCCAGCAGCACCCGTCTACCACCCGTCCAACTCGGGCCGAAGTTAAGCCGCTACACCTTC.

The gene calls are TRBV25-1 and TRBJ2-3; 10 bases agree with TRBD1. The CDR3 is 14 amino acids. CDR1 and CDR2 (germline): MGHDK, SYGVNS. The J segment lost 7 bases and the V segment lost 8 bases, leaving 9 bases of the junction unmatched. The CDR3 sequence is CASGPTGGMNTQYF. In DNA form, the CDR3 reads TGTGCCAGCGGCCCGACAGGGGGCATGAATACGCAGTATTTT.

The chain recombines TRBV14 with TRBJ1-1; D is uncertain. Trimming shortened V by 0 bases and J by 6 bases, and 23 bases separated the two germline ends. The CDR3 is 18 residues long. Per germline, CDR1 SGHDN and CDR2 FVKESK. This chain's CDR3 is CASSQDAPGFQEASEAFF. CDR3 bases: TGTGCCAGCAGCCAAGATGCCCCCGGGTTTCAGGAGGCCTCTGAAGCTTTCTTT.

CDR3 in DNA: TGTGCCAGCTCACCAGAGGCGGACTATGGCTACACCTTC. It yields the protein CASSPEADYGYTF. The chain employs TRBV18 and TRBJ1-2; D unclear. CDR1 and CDR2 from the germline V gene are KGHSH and LQKENI. V shed 2 bases and J shed 3 bases, with 7 bases lying between them. There are 13 residues in the CDR3.

V usage is TRBV4-1 and J usage is TRBJ1-2; TRBD1 matches 8 bases. Germline V CDR1 and CDR2: MGHRA, YSYEKL. V lost 1 base and J lost 0; bases outside the gene matches: 10. CDR3 length equals 18 residues. The CDR3 reads CASSQGRARGRANYGYTF. The CDR3 DNA follows: TGCGCCAGCAGCCAAGGCCGCGCCAGGGGGCGAGCTAACTATGGCTACACCTTC.

The chain is built from TRBV14 and TRBJ2-3; 7 positions match TRBD2. The CDR3 has 16 amino acids. Germline assignment: CDR1 SGHDN and CDR2 FVKESK. Trimming removed 4 bases from V and 3 bases from J; junction bases left unmatched: 10. CDR3 amino acids: CASSPYLWGGTDTQYF. Here the CDR3 DNA reads TGTGCCAGCAGCCCCTATCTCTGGGGGGGAACAGATACGCAGTATTTT.

The V and J genes are TRBV6-2 or TRBV6-3 and TRBJ1-1; a weak D match, TRBD1 (6 bases). There are 16 residues in the CDR3. Between the trimmed V and J ends, which lost 0 bases and 5 bases, there was a span of 16 bases. CDR1 and CDR2 from the germline V gene are MNHEY and SVGEGT. The CDR3 loop is CASSYSRSTGSTEAFF. The CDR3 DNA sequence: TGTGCCAGCAGTTACTCCCGATCTACAGGGAGTACTGAAGCTTTCTTT.

A note on this clone: The same CDR3 can be traced to other DNA sequences in this sample. The rearrangement uses TRBV28 and TRBJ1-2; D is undetermined. Germline CDR1 MDHEN, CDR2 SYDVKM. The CDR3 length is 12 residues. V was pared by 3 bases and J by 4 bases, with 6 bases between. The CDR3 spells CASSLGSYGYTF. In DNA, the CDR3 is TGTGCCAGCAGTTTGGGCAGCTATGGCTACACCTTC.

The chain joins TRBV5-1 to TRBJ2-5, with TRBD2 matching over 11 bases. Germline CDR1 is SGHRS and CDR2 is YFSETQ. The CDR3 is 18 amino acids. J was trimmed by 6 bases and V by 1 base; bases with no gene match: 14. This chain's CDR3 is CASSLTPSGGTGPKTQYF. The DNA for the CDR3 is TGCGCCAGCAGCTTGACTCCTAGCGGGGGGACGGGCCCGAAGACCCAGTACTTC. The variable domain in full, with the rest retrieved from reference TRBV5-1 and TRBJ2-5, is KAGVTQTPRYLIKTRGQQVTLSCSPISGHRSVSWYQQTPGQGLQFLFEYFSETQRNKGNFPGRFSGRQFSNSRSEMNVSTLELGDSALYLCASSLTPSGGTGPKTQYFGPGTRLLVL.

The chain has TRBV4-2 and TRBJ2-7; 10 bases map to TRBD2. The V gene end was trimmed by 0 bases and the J gene end by 3 bases; junction bases not matched to a gene: 8. The CDR3 has 17 amino acids. CDR1 is LGHNA, CDR2 YNFKEQ, per germline. The CDR3 protein is CASSQEGIAGGYYEQYF. CDR3 DNA sequence: TGTGCCAGCAGCCAAGAAGGTATAGCGGGGGGATACTACGAGCAGTACTTC.

CDR3 bases: TGTGCCAGCAGCCCCGCCCGGGCCCCGGGAGATGGCTACACCTTC. Its protein product is CASSPARAPGDGYTF. V gene TRBV7-3 combines with J gene TRBJ1-2, with unresolved D. Germline assignment: CDR1 SGHTA and CDR2 FQGTGA. The CDR3 loop spans 15 amino acids. Trimming cost V 5 bases and J 6 bases, with 19 bases left between them.

The chain uses TRBV10-2 and TRBJ1-1, with D possibly matching TRBD1 (6 bases). This CDR3 is 13 amino acids long. V dropped 6 bases and J dropped 7 bases, with 15 bases sitting between them. In germline, CDR1 is WSHSY, CDR2 SAAADI. This CDR3 is CASSLGGGGEAFF. The CDR3 coding sequence is TGCGCCAGCAGCCTTGGGGGGGGCGGTGAAGCTTTCTTT.

This clone showed up just once. This chain uses TRBV2 with TRBJ2-1; D is unclear. V dropped 4 bases and J dropped 4 bases, with 11 bases sitting between them. The CDR3 totals 14 residues. Germline V gene sequence: CDR1 SNHLY, CDR2 FYNNEI. CDR3 sequence: CASSGGSMYNEQFF. The CDR3 DNA follows: TGTGCCAGCAGTGGGGGTAGTATGTACAATGAGCAGTTCTTC.

In this sample, this clone turned up once. J is TRBJ1-4 and V is TRBV7-8; tentatively, D is TRBD1 (5 bases). This CDR3 spans 15 amino acids. CDR1 is SGHVS and CDR2 is FQNEAQ in the germline V gene. Trimming removed 1 base at V and 8 bases at J, with 14 bases between. Here the CDR3 reads CASSLVPRVGEKLFF. The CDR3 DNA reads TGTGCCAGCAGCTTAGTACCCAGGGTTGGGGAAAAACTGTTTTTT.

The chain joins TRBV6-5 to TRBJ2-5, with D possibly matching TRBD1 (6 bases). This CDR3 spans 14 amino acids. Germline values: CDR1 MNHEY, CDR2 SVGAGI. Trimming removed 6 bases from V and 5 bases from J, with 16 bases in between. CDR3 sequence reads: CASRRRQGLETQYF. CDR3 bases: TGTGCCAGCAGACGTCGCCAGGGGTTGGAGACCCAGTACTTC.

V and J are TRBV5-8 and TRBJ2-5; either TRBD1 or TRBD2 may supply D (5 bases each). The germline V gene has CDR1 SGHTS and CDR2 YDEGEE. V shed 4 bases and J shed 1 base, with 11 bases lying between them. The CDR3 has 14 residues. In DNA, the CDR3 is TGTGCCAGCAGCGACGCCGGGACCCAAGAGACCCAGTACTTC. It is translated as CASSDAGTQETQYF. Full variable domain (outside the CDR3, taken from reference TRBV5-8 and TRBJ2-5): EAGVTQSPTHLIKTRGQQATLRCSPISGHTSVYWYQQALGLGLQFLLWYDEGEERNRGNFPPRFSGRQFPNYSSELNVNALELEDSALYLCASSDAGTQETQYFGPGTRLLVL.

V usage is TRBV10-1 and J usage is TRBJ2-7; 9 bases map to TRBD1. Germline CDR1 and CDR2: WNHNN and SYGVQD (reference sequence). V gave up 5 bases and J gave up 5 bases; unmatched junction bases: 10. The CDR3 loop spans 15 amino acids. The CDR3 protein is CASSIAGTGPHEQYF. The CDR3 DNA sequence: TGCGCCAGCAGTATAGCCGGGACAGGGCCCCACGAGCAGTACTTC.

CDR3 sequence (DNA): TGTGCCAGCAGCGTAGGGGGTGTTGGGGACACCATATATTTT. The encoded protein is CASSVGGVGDTIYF. The chain carries TRBV9 and TRBJ1-3; unclear D gene. This CDR3 is built from 14 residues. Trimming stripped 0 bases from V and 8 bases from J, with 12 bases between. CDR1 is SGDLS and CDR2 is YYNGEE in the germline V gene.

The chain couples TRBV19 to TRBJ1-3; no clear D. CDR3 length: 10 amino acids. The ends were cut back, 5 bases at V and 8 bases at J, with 4 bases in the middle. From germline, CDR1 is LNHDA and CDR2 SQIVND (reference sequence). The CDR3 region has the DNA TGTGCCAGTAGTCACCACACCATATATTTT. Its protein product is CASSHHTIYF.

CDR3 sequence reads: CSVDRDEKLFF. The CDR3 DNA sequence: TGCAGCGTTGACAGGGATGAAAAACTGTTTTTT. The chain employs TRBV29-1 and TRBJ1-4; TRBD1 is a possible D gene (5 bases). V was pared by 3 bases and J by 6 bases, with 5 bases between. This CDR3 is 11 amino acids long. Germline-derived CDR1 and CDR2 are SQVTM and ANQGSEA.

This clone was seen a few times. The genes are TRBV6-5 and TRBJ1-1, with TRBD1 matching over 7 bases. Germline trimming cut 7 bases from V and 4 bases from J; bases unmatched to any gene: 6. The CDR3 length is 13 residues. Germline CDR1 is MNHEY and CDR2 is SVGAGI. CDR3 region: CASNLQGSTEAFF. The CDR3 region has the DNA TGTGCCAGCAACCTACAGGGGTCCACTGAAGCTTTCTTT.

The chain combines TRBV5-1 with TRBJ1-2; D remains ambiguous. Trimming cost V 7 bases and J 1 base, with 20 bases left between them. The CDR3 spans 16 residues. Per germline, CDR1 SGHRS and CDR2 YFSETQ. In DNA form, the CDR3 reads TGCGCCAGCTCAAAGTCTGGAGGAGGGAATAACTATGGCTACACCTTC. It translates to CASSKSGGGNNYGYTF.

The gene calls are TRBV5-6 and TRBJ1-1; D unresolved. This CDR3 comprises 13 residues. V lost 4 bases, J lost 0 bases, and 7 bases lay in between. Germline V CDR1 and CDR2: SGHDT, YYEEEE. The CDR3 DNA is TGTGCCAGCAGCCTCCGGGTGAACACTGAAGCTTTCTTT. It yields the protein CASSLRVNTEAFF.

This clone was found once. CDR3 region: CASSLAQTNTGELFF. CDR3 coding DNA: TGTGCCAGCAGCTTGGCACAGACGAACACCGGGGAGCTGTTTTTT. The chain recombines TRBV5-6 with TRBJ2-2; D is undetermined. Germline assignment: CDR1 SGHDT and CDR2 YYEEEE. V was clipped by 0 bases and J by 0 bases, with 6 bases between them. This CDR3 contains 15 residues.

This chain uses TRBV13 with TRBJ1-2; no clear D gene. This CDR3 has 15 residues. Trimming removed 5 bases at V and 0 bases at J, with 13 bases between. Germline V gene sequence: CDR1 PRHDT, CDR2 FYEKMQ (reference sequence). CDR3 sequence (DNA): TGTGCCAGCAGCGACTCACGTGGGGCTAACTATGGCTACACCTTC. Its protein product is CASSDSRGANYGYTF.

CDR3: CATSSGTYEQYF. CDR3 coding DNA: TGTGCCACCAGCAGCGGGACCTACGAGCAGTACTTC. The J gene is TRBJ2-7, the V gene TRBV15, with TRBD2 as a possible D gene (5 bases). The CDR3 covers 12 residues. Germline-derived CDR1 and CDR2 are LNHNV and YYDKDF (reference sequence). Trimming took 3 bases from V and 2 from J, leaving 5 bases between them.